Included here is one TCR beta chain sequence, with context. Its antigen remains unknown. The V gene lost 2 bases and the J gene lost 2 bases, with 6 bases spanning the gap. The germline gives CDR1 MNHEY, CDR2 SMNVEV (reference sequence). The CDR3 extends over 13 amino acids. The entry originates in a study of graft-versus-host responses after intestinal transplantation. Study in general: Tacrolimus and steroids were given for roughly 3 years to all recipients after anti-thymocyte globulin induction. Study-level results: Clonal ratios of graft-versus-host to host-versus-graft in allografts were high for patients exhibiting graft-donor T cell macrochimerism. HvG clone declines early post-transplant were associated with peak circulating GvH levels. Some GvH clones appeared in ileal mucosa or blood before recipient bone marrow.

The method was immunoSEQ multiplex PCR; TCRdb's version includes in-frame clones alone and lacks a portion of them. The profile shows roughly 10,000 clones, 80% to 95% of them singletons. The clonotype was recovered from a human patient who received an intestinal transplant, so some T cells may come from the graft donor. Sequencing used PBMCs, obtained around 43 days after intestinal transplantation. This chain links TRBV27 with TRBJ1-2; no firm D call. Here the CDR3 reads CASSLAENYGYTF. The CDR3 nucleotides are TGTGCCAGCAGTTTAGCCGAGAACTATGGCTACACCTTC.